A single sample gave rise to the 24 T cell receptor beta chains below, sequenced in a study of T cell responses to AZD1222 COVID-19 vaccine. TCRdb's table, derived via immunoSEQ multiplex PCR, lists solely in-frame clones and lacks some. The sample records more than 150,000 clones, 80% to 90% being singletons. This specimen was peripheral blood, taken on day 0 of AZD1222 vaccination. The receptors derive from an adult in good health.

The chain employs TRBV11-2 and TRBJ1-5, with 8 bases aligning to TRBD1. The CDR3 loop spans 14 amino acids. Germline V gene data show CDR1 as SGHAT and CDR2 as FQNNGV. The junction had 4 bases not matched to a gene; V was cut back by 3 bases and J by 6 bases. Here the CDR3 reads CASSFSGGSQPQHF. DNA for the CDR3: TGTGCCAGCAGCTTTTCAGGGGGCAGTCAGCCCCAGCATTTT.

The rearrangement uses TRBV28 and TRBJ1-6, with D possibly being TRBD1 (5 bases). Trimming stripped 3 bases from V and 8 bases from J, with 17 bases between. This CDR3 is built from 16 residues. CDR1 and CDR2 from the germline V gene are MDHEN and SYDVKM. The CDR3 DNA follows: TGTGCCAGCAGTTTTCTCTCCGGGACCGAGGATTCACCCCTCCACTTT. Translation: CASSFLSGTEDSPLHF.

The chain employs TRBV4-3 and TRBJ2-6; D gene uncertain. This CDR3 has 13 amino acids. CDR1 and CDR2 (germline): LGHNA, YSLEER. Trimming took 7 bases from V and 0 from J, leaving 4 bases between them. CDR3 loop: CASTFSGANVLTF. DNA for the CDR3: TGCGCCAGCACTTTCTCTGGGGCCAACGTCCTGACTTTC.

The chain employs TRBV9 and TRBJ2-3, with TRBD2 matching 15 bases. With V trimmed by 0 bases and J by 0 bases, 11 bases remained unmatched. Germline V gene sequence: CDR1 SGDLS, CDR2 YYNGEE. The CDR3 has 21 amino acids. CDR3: CASSVAGGLAGGFHSTDTQYF. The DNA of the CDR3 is TGTGCCAGCAGCGTAGCTGGTGGACTAGCGGGAGGGTTTCATAGCACAGATACGCAGTATTTT.

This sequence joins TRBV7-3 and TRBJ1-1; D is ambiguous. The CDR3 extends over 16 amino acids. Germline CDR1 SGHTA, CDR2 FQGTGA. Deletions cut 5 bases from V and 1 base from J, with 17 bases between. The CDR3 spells CASSDTSRTKNTEAFF. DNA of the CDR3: TGTGCCAGCAGCGATACTTCAAGGACGAAGAACACTGAAGCTTTCTTT.

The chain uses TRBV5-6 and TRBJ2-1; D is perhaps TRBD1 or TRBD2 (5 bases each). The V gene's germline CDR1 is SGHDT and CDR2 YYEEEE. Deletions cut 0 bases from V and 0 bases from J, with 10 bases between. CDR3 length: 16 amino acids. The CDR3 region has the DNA TGTGCCAGCAGCTTGGCCGTTGGGGGCTCCTACAATGAGCAGTTCTTC. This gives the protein CASSLAVGGSYNEQFF.

CDR3: CASSPGGNNSPLHF. The CDR3 DNA follows: TGTGCCAGCTCACCAGGCGGCAATAATTCACCCCTCCACTTT. V is TRBV18 and J is TRBJ1-6, with D hard to call. The CDR3 contains 14 residues. The germline V gene has CDR1 KGHSH and CDR2 LQKENI. V lost 2 bases and J 5 bases, leaving 7 bases between the germline ends. The whole variable domain, remainder taken from reference TRBV18 and TRBJ1-6, is NAGVMQNPRHLVRRRGQEARLRCSPMKGHSHVYWYRQLPEEGLKFMVYLQKENIIDESGMPKERFSAEFPKEGPSILRIQQVVRGDSAAYFCASSPGGNNSPLHFGNGTRLTVT.

The CDR3 protein is CASSVRDLTGELFF. Written as DNA, the CDR3 is TGTGCCAGTAGCGTCCGGGATCTCACCGGGGAGCTGTTTTTT. The chain couples TRBV19 to TRBJ2-2; tentatively, D is TRBD2 (5 bases). V was trimmed by 6 bases and J by 4 bases, leaving 12 bases between them. The CDR3 consists of 14 residues. CDR1 is LNHDA, CDR2 SQIVND, per germline (reference sequence).

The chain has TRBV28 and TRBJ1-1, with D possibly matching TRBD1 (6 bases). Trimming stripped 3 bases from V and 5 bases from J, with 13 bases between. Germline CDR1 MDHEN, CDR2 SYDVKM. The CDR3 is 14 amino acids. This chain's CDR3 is CASSLYRERTEAFF. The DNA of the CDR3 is TGTGCCAGCAGTTTGTACAGGGAGCGAACTGAAGCTTTCTTT.

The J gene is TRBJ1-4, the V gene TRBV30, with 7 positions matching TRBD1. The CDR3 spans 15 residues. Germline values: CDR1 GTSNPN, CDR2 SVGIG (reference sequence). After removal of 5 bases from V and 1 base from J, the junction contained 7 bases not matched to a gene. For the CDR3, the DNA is TGTGCCTGGGGAGACAGGGCCCGAACTAATGAAAAACTGTTTTTT. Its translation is CAWGDRARTNEKLFF.

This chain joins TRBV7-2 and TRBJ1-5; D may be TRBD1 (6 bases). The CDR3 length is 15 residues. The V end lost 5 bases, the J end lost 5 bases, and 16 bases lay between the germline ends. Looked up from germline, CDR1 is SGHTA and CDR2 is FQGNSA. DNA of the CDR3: TGTGCCAGCAGCCCAAAACAGGGCTTGGATCAGCCCCAGCATTTT. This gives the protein CASSPKQGLDQPQHF.

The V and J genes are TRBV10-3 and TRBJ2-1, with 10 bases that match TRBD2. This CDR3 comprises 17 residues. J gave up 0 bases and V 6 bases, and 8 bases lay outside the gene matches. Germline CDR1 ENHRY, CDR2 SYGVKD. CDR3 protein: CAISVPSGGLSYNEQFF. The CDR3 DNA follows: TGTGCCATCAGCGTACCTAGCGGGGGCCTCTCCTACAATGAGCAGTTCTTC.

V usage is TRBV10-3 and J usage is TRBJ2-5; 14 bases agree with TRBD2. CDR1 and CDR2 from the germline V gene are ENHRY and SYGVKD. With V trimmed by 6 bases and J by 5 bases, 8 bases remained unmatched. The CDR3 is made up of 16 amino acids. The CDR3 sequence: CAIREGLAGDGETQYF. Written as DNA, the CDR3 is TGTGCCATCAGGGAGGGACTAGCGGGAGACGGGGAGACCCAGTACTTC.

CDR3: CASSESRDFRNGYTF. The CDR3 coding sequence is TGTGCCAGCAGTGAATCGCGGGATTTCAGGAATGGCTACACCTTC. The chain employs TRBV2 and TRBJ1-2; unclear D gene. The germline CDR1 and CDR2 sequences are SNHLY and FYNNEI. V lost 2 bases, J lost 6 bases, and 16 bases lay in between. This CDR3 contains 15 residues.

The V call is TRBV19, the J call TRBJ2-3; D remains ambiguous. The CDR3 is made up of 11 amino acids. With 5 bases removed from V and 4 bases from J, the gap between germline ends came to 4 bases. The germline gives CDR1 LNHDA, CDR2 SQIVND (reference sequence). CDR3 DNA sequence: TGTGCCAGTAGTTGGGCAGATACGCAGTATTTT. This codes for CASSWADTQYF.

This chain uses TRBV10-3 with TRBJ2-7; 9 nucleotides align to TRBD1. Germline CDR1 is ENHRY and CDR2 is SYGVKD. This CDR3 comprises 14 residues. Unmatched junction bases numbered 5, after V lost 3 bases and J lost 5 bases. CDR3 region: CAISEGQGRDEQYF. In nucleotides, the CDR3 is TGTGCCATCAGTGAAGGACAGGGGCGAGACGAGCAGTACTTC.

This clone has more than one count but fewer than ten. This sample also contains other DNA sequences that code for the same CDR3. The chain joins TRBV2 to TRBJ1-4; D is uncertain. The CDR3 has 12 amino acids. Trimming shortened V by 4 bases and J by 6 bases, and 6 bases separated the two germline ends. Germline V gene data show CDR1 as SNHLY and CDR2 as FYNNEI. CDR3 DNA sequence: TGTGCCAGCAGTGTCGCAGATGAAAAACTGTTTTTT. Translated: CASSVADEKLFF.

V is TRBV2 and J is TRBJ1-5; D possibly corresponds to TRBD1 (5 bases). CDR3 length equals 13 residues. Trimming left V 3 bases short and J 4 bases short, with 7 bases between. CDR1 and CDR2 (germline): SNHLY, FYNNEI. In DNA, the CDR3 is TGTGCCAGCAGTGACGGGGGTAATCAGCCCCAGCATTTT. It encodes CASSDGGNQPQHF.

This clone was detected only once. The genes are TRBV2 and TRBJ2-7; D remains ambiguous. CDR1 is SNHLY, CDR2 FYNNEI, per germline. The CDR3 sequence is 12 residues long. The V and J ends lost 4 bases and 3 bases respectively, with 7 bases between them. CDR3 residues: CASSVEDYEQYF. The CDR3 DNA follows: TGTGCCAGCAGTGTAGAGGACTACGAGCAGTACTTC.

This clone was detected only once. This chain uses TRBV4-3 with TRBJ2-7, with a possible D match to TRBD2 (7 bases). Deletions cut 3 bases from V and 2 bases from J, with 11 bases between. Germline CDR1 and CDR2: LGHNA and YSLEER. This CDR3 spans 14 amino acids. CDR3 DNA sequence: TGCGCCAGCAGCCAGCGCGGGGGCGCCTACGAGCAGTACTTC. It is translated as CASSQRGGAYEQYF.

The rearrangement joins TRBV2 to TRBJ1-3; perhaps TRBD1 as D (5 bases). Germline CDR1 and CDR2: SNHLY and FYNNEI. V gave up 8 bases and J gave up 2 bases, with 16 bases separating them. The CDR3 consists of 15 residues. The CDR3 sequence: CASGQNEGTGNTIYF. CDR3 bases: TGTGCCAGCGGACAAAACGAGGGTACTGGAAACACCATATATTTT.

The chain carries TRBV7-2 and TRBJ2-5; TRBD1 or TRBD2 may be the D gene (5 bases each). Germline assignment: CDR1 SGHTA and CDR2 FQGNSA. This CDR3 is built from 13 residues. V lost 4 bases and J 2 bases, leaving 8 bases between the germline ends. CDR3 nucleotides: TGTGCCAGCAGCTCCGGGACGCAAGAGACCCAGTACTTC. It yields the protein CASSSGTQETQYF.

The CDR3 here is CATSSPGLAGGSSYNEQFF. CDR3 coding DNA: TGTGCCACCAGCAGTCCGGGACTAGCGGGGGGTAGCTCCTACAATGAGCAGTTCTTC. The chain uses TRBV15 and TRBJ2-1, with 15 bases lining up with TRBD2. Germline CDR1 LNHNV, CDR2 YYDKDF (reference sequence). V gave up 3 bases and J gave up 0 bases; unmatched junction bases: 6. The CDR3 loop spans 19 amino acids. The full variable domain, with the rest looked up from reference TRBV15 and TRBJ2-1, is DAMVIQNPRYQVTQFGKPVTLSCSQTLNHNVMYWYQQKSSQAPKLLFHYYDKDFNNEADTPDNFQSRRPNTSFCFLDIRSPGLGDTAMYLCATSSPGLAGGSSYNEQFFGPGTRLTVL.

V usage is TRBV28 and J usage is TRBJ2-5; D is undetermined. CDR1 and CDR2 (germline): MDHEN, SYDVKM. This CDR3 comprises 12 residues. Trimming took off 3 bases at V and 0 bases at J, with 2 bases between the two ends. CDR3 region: CASSLNQETQYF. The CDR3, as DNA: TGTGCCAGCAGTTTGAACCAAGAGACCCAGTACTTC.